Presented here are 19 T cell receptor beta chains from one specimen sequenced in a study of identifying expanded T cells in peripheral blood. Produced via immunoSEQ multiplex PCR; TCRdb's table is partial and in-frame only. The sample includes approximately 100,000 clones, approximately 90% of them seen just once. Sequences were obtained from blood. These receptor sequences come from a person between 18 and 70 years old in good health.

The V and J genes are TRBV13 and TRBJ2-1, with a weak D call TRBD1 (6 bases). V was shortened by 2 bases and J by 10 bases, with 9 bases between the two germline ends. The CDR3 is made up of 12 amino acids. The germline V gene encodes CDR1 PRHDT and CDR2 FYEKMQ (reference sequence). CDR3 in DNA: TGTGCCAGCAGCTTAACAGGGCGCGAGCAGTTCTTC. Encoded protein: CASSLTGREQFF.

V usage is TRBV27 and J usage is TRBJ1-2, with TRBD1 matching over 7 bases. V trimming: 6 bases; J trimming: 3 bases; junction bases outside the gene matches: 13. The CDR3 consists of 16 residues. CDR1 and CDR2 (germline): MNHEY, SMNVEV (reference sequence). The CDR3 sequence is CASRKPGQYSDYGYTF. In DNA form, the CDR3 reads TGTGCCAGCAGAAAACCGGGACAGTACTCGGACTATGGCTACACCTTC.

This chain's CDR3 is CATLGQDYGYTF. Here the CDR3 DNA reads TGTGCCACCTTAGGACAGGACTATGGCTACACCTTC. The genes are TRBV10-3 and TRBJ1-2; 7 bases agree with TRBD1. This CDR3 is built from 12 residues. V dropped 10 bases and J dropped 3; count of bases not matched to a gene: 5. Germline CDR1 is ENHRY and CDR2 is SYGVKD.

V gene TRBV2 combines with J gene TRBJ2-3; D is perhaps TRBD2 (5 bases). In germline, CDR1 is SNHLY, CDR2 FYNNEI. The V end lost 7 bases, the J end lost 6 bases, and 17 bases lay between the germline ends. CDR3 size: 14 residues. The CDR3 region is CASTQQPSRDTQYF. The CDR3, as DNA: TGTGCCAGCACGCAACAGCCTAGCCGCGATACGCAGTATTTT.

This clone was seen a handful of times. The genes are TRBV7-2 and TRBJ1-6, with D unclear. Germline-derived CDR1 and CDR2 are SGHTA and FQGNSA. This CDR3 region has 15 residues. V was trimmed by 5 bases and J by 6 bases, leaving 14 bases between them. The CDR3 nucleotides read TGTGCCAGCAGCCCTGTGGGTTTGGGTAATTCACCCCTCCACTTT. It translates to CASSPVGLGNSPLHF.

Concerning this clone: The junction and the germline gene differ at one end; a read error may be behind it. This sequence joins TRBV7-9 and TRBJ1-2; D might be TRBD1 (6 bases). This CDR3 is 17 amino acids long. Germline CDR1 and CDR2: SEHNR and FQNEAQ (reference sequence). The CDR3 sequence: CASNLGAAGADNYGYTF. CDR3 in DNA: TGTGCCAGCAACTTAGGGGCCGCAGGGGCTGATAACTATGGCTACACCTTC. The full variable domain, rest sourced from reference TRBV7-9 and TRBJ1-2, is DTGVSQNPRHKITKRGQNVTFRCDPISEHNRLYWYRQTLGQGPEFLTYFQNEAQLEKSRLLSDRFSAERPKGSFSTLEIQRTEQGDSAMYLCASNLGAAGADNYGYTFGSGTRLTVV.

The chain joins TRBV18 to TRBJ2-7; no firm D call. Trimming took off 3 bases at V and 4 bases at J, with 10 bases between the two ends. The germline gives CDR1 KGHSH, CDR2 LQKENI. The CDR3 covers 13 residues. This chain's CDR3 is CASSPSSEYEQYF. DNA for the CDR3: TGTGCCAGCTCACCTTCCAGTGAATACGAGCAGTACTTC.

The gene calls are TRBV28 and TRBJ2-7; TRBD2 aligns across 10 bases. The CDR3 sequence is 17 residues long. CDR1 and CDR2 from the germline V gene are MDHEN and SYDVKM. The V gene end was trimmed by 6 bases and the J gene end by 0 bases; junction bases not matched to a gene: 11. CDR3 coding DNA: TGTGCCAGCAGAATCCCCGGACTAGCGGCAAACTCCTACGAGCAGTACTTC. Its protein product is CASRIPGLAANSYEQYF.

The chain is built from TRBV5-1 and TRBJ2-5; TRBD1 is a possible D gene (6 bases). V lost 2 bases and J 5 bases, leaving 13 bases between the germline ends. The germline V gene has CDR1 SGHRS and CDR2 YFSETQ. CDR3 size: 14 residues. The CDR3 sequence is CASSLGQGSETQYF. CDR3 DNA sequence: TGCGCCAGCAGCTTAGGGCAGGGGTCTGAGACCCAGTACTTC.

In its sample, this clone was seen a few times. The chain carries TRBV7-9 and TRBJ1-5; perhaps TRBD1 as D (6 bases). Trimming removed 4 bases from V and 5 bases from J, with 9 bases in between. Looked up from germline, CDR1 is SEHNR and CDR2 is FQNEAQ (reference sequence). The CDR3 length is 13 residues. CDR3 in DNA: TGTGCCAGCAGCTCAACAGGGTATCAGCCCCAGCATTTT. It is translated as CASSSTGYQPQHF. Drawing the rest from reference TRBV7-9 and TRBJ1-5, the complete variable domain is DTGVSQNPRHKITKRGQNVTFRCDPISEHNRLYWYRQTLGQGPEFLTYFQNEAQLEKSRLLSDRFSAERPKGSFSTLEIQRTEQGDSAMYLCASSSTGYQPQHFGDGTRLSIL.

J is TRBJ1-2 and V is TRBV7-9; no reliable D call. Per the germline V gene, CDR1 is SEHNR and CDR2 is FQNEAQ (reference sequence). There are 16 residues in the CDR3. Between the trimmed V and J ends, which lost 1 base and 5 bases, there was a span of 17 bases. The CDR3 sequence: CASSLGAAGLKYGYTF. CDR3 nucleotides: TGTGCCAGCAGCTTAGGGGCCGCGGGGTTGAAGTATGGCTACACCTTC.

The CDR3 DNA follows: TGTGCCAGTAGAATACCGGGACTCACGAACACCGGGGAGCTGTTTTTT. Translating it yields CASRIPGLTNTGELFF. The chain couples TRBV19 to TRBJ2-2; the D gene is possibly TRBD2 (6 bases). CDR1 and CDR2 from the germline V gene are LNHDA and SQIVND (reference sequence). V was shortened by 6 bases and J by 0 bases, with 14 bases between the two germline ends. CDR3 length equals 16 residues.

The J gene is TRBJ2-5, the V gene TRBV6-4; D might be TRBD1 (6 bases). Trimming pared 5 bases from V and 5 bases from J, leaving 24 bases between. The CDR3 is 17 residues long. The germline gives CDR1 MRHNA, CDR2 SNTAGT. CDR3 bases: TGTGCCAGCAGTCGCCTCTTAAGGGGGTGGGACCGGGAGACCCAGTACTTC. This translates into CASSRLLRGWDRETQYF.

Here the CDR3 DNA reads TGTGCCTGGAGTCCTACTATACCAGATACGCAGTATTTT. It encodes CAWSPTIPDTQYF. V usage is TRBV30 and J usage is TRBJ2-3; D remains unclear. The V end lost 2 bases, the J end lost 4 bases, and 10 bases lay between the germline ends. Germline CDR1 is GTSNPN and CDR2 is SVGIG (reference sequence). CDR3 length equals 13 residues.

The rearrangement uses TRBV11-2 and TRBJ2-5; D gene unclear. The V gene's germline CDR1 is SGHAT and CDR2 FQNNGV. Trimming pared 4 bases from V and 4 bases from J, leaving 10 bases between. The CDR3 runs to 13 residues. The CDR3 reads CASSSTTGETQYF. The CDR3 nucleotides are TGTGCCAGCAGCTCGACAACGGGAGAGACCCAGTACTTC.

This clone is a singleton in its sample. The V and J genes are TRBV10-3 and TRBJ1-2; D uncertain. Trimming took 0 bases from V and 8 from J, leaving 16 bases between them. Germline V gene lookup returns CDR1 ENHRY and CDR2 SYGVKD. The CDR3 length is 15 residues. The chain's CDR3 is CAISESNLRETGYTF. The CDR3 region has the DNA TGTGCCATCAGTGAGTCGAATCTCCGGGAGACCGGCTACACCTTC.

The chain carries TRBV19 and TRBJ1-2, with D unclear. Deletions cut 5 bases from V and 4 bases from J, with 14 bases between. The CDR3 loop spans 14 amino acids. Germline CDR1 LNHDA, CDR2 SQIVND (reference sequence). In DNA, the CDR3 is TGTGCCAGTAGTCCCCCACGGGGAGTCTATGGCTACACCTTC. It translates to CASSPPRGVYGYTF.

The chain is built from TRBV4-1 and TRBJ2-7; 9 bases map to TRBD2. The V and J ends lost 4 bases and 7 bases, in that order; junction bases with no gene match: 11. Germline V gives CDR1 MGHRA, CDR2 YSYEKL. The CDR3 consists of 15 residues. CDR3 sequence: CASSRSGGGAGEQYF. The CDR3 DNA is TGCGCCAGCAGCCGCTCTGGCGGGGGGGCGGGTGAGCAGTACTTC.

This chain joins TRBV13 and TRBJ1-4; no clear D gene. Trimming removed 3 bases from V and 2 bases from J, with 4 bases in between. Per the germline V gene, CDR1 is PRHDT and CDR2 is FYEKMQ (reference sequence). This CDR3 region has 13 residues. In DNA form, the CDR3 reads TGTGCCAGCAGCTTGACGACTAATGAAAAACTGTTTTTT. Translated: CASSLTTNEKLFF.